This is a list of T cell receptor beta chains from one sample in a study of blood T cell repertoires in COVID-19. Profiled with immunoSEQ multiplex PCR; TCRdb holds only in-frame clones, not every one. The sample has 60,000 to 70,000 clones, over 75% seen once. The specimen was peripheral blood. The source of these receptors is a man older than 75 with acute or convalescent COVID-19. Both conserved end residues are part of each CDR3. Fields, in order: J gene, clone size, CDR3 length, D gene, V gene, CDR3 DNA, CDR3 protein. The D gene is left open where the match is weak. The listing skips clone size in some rows; elsewhere it reads once, few, many or a size class.

j_gene: TRBJ2-2
abundance: -
len: 14
d_gene: TRBD1
v_gene: TRBV7-8
CDR3nt: TGTGCCAGCAGCCCACAGGGGGCGCCCGGGGAGCTGTTTTTT
CDR3aa: CASSPQGAPGELFF

j_gene: TRBJ1-3
abundance: -
len: 14
d_gene: TRBD1
v_gene: TRBV7-2
CDR3nt: TGTGCCAGCAGCTGGACAGGGGTCGGAAACACCATATATTTT
CDR3aa: CASSWTGVGNTIYF

j_gene: TRBJ1-1
abundance: -
len: 15
d_gene: -
v_gene: TRBV3-1/TRBV3-2
CDR3nt: TGTGCCAGCAGCCCGGGGGTTTTGAGGAACACTGAAGCTTTCTTT
CDR3aa: CASSPGVLRNTEAFF

j_gene: TRBJ2-2
abundance: -
len: 16
d_gene: -
v_gene: TRBV7-6
CDR3nt: TGTGCCAGCAGCTTAGCGCCCGGGTTGGACACCGGGGAGCTGTTTTTT
CDR3aa: CASSLAPGLDTGELFF

j_gene: TRBJ1-5
abundance: -
len: 14
d_gene: -
v_gene: TRBV6-5
CDR3nt: TGTGCCAGCAGTACTCAGGGAAGCAATCAGCCCCAGCATTTT
CDR3aa: CASSTQGSNQPQHF

j_gene: TRBJ2-1
abundance: once
len: 17
d_gene: -
v_gene: TRBV11-2
CDR3nt: TGTGCCAGCAGCTTAAGGGGGAGGGCCTTTAGAAACAATGAGCAGTTCTTC
CDR3aa: CASSLRGRAFRNNEQFF

j_gene: TRBJ2-7
abundance: -
len: 13
d_gene: TRBD2
v_gene: TRBV29-1
CDR3nt: TGCAGCGTTGGGATAGCGGGGGCCTACGAGCAGTACTTC
CDR3aa: CSVGIAGAYEQYF

j_gene: TRBJ1-1
abundance: few
len: 15
d_gene: TRBD1
v_gene: TRBV19
CDR3nt: TGTGCCAGTAGTCGCCGGACAGGTTTGAACACTGAAGCTTTCTTT
CDR3aa: CASSRRTGLNTEAFF

j_gene: TRBJ1-2
abundance: -
len: 15
d_gene: TRBD1
v_gene: TRBV10-2
CDR3nt: TGCGCCAGCAGGGAAACAACAGGGGGCCAGACCCTCTACACCTTC
CDR3aa: CASRETTGGQTLYTF

j_gene: TRBJ1-1
abundance: -
len: 15
d_gene: -
v_gene: TRBV5-1
CDR3nt: TGCGCCAGCAGTTTTAGGCGTTCGGGGAACACTGAAGCTTTCTTT
CDR3aa: CASSFRRSGNTEAFF

j_gene: TRBJ1-3
abundance: -
len: 16
d_gene: -
v_gene: TRBV11-2
CDR3nt: TGTGCCAGCAGCCATTCCGCGGGGCTTCGTGGAAACACCATATATTTT
CDR3aa: CASSHSAGLRGNTIYF

j_gene: TRBJ1-2
abundance: -
len: 13
d_gene: -
v_gene: TRBV29-1
CDR3nt: TGCAGCGTTTCAGAGGGCCCCAACTATGGCTACACCTTC
CDR3aa: CSVSEGPNYGYTF

j_gene: TRBJ1-6
abundance: few
len: 14
d_gene: -
v_gene: TRBV30
CDR3nt: TGTGCTTCTCAGGCGATTATCAGCGGTTCACCCCTCCACTTT
CDR3aa: CASQAIISGSPLHF

j_gene: TRBJ1-5
abundance: -
len: 15
d_gene: TRBD1
v_gene: TRBV6-2/TRBV6-3
CDR3nt: TGTGCCAGCAGTCTATGGACAGGGGGAAATCAGCCCCAGCATTTT
CDR3aa: CASSLWTGGNQPQHF

j_gene: TRBJ2-3
abundance: -
len: 13
d_gene: -
v_gene: TRBV3-1/TRBV3-2
CDR3nt: TGTGCCAGCAGCGCGAGGCTGGCAGATACGCAGTATTTT
CDR3aa: CASSARLADTQYF

j_gene: TRBJ2-3
abundance: -
len: 9
d_gene: TRBD1
v_gene: TRBV30
CDR3nt: TGTGCCTGGAGTGACAGGGGGGATTTT
CDR3aa: CAWSDRGDF

j_gene: TRBJ1-1
abundance: -
len: 12
d_gene: TRBD1
v_gene: TRBV16
CDR3nt: TGTGCCAGCAGACGACAGGGTACTGAAGCTTTCTTT
CDR3aa: CASRRQGTEAFF

j_gene: TRBJ1-3
abundance: few
len: 15
d_gene: -
v_gene: TRBV5-8
CDR3nt: TGTGCCAGCAGCTCCGACAGGATACCCGGAAACACCATATATTTT
CDR3aa: CASSSDRIPGNTIYF

j_gene: TRBJ2-1
abundance: -
len: 16
d_gene: TRBD2
v_gene: TRBV3-1/TRBV3-2
CDR3nt: TGTGCCAGCAGCCAAGACCCGGGACTAGCGGGAATTGAGCAGTTCTTC
CDR3aa: CASSQDPGLAGIEQFF

j_gene: TRBJ2-7
abundance: -
len: 14
d_gene: TRBD1
v_gene: TRBV6-5
CDR3nt: TGTGCCAGCAGTTACTTCACAGGGGCCTACGAGCAGTACTTC
CDR3aa: CASSYFTGAYEQYF

j_gene: TRBJ2-2
abundance: few
len: 16
d_gene: TRBD1
v_gene: TRBV5-8
CDR3nt: TGTGCCAGCAGCTCAAGAACAGGGGTGGGGACCGGGGAGCTGTTTTTT
CDR3aa: CASSSRTGVGTGELFF

j_gene: TRBJ1-4
abundance: -
len: 17
d_gene: -
v_gene: TRBV15
CDR3nt: TGTGCCACCAGCAGGGGACTGACGATAGGAACTAATGAAAAACTGTTTTTT
CDR3aa: CATSRGLTIGTNEKLFF

j_gene: TRBJ1-5
abundance: once
len: 15
d_gene: -
v_gene: TRBV4-1
CDR3nt: TGCGCCAGCAGCCAAGCCCTTATGTACAATCAGCCCCAGCATTTT
CDR3aa: CASSQALMYNQPQHF

j_gene: TRBJ1-6
abundance: -
len: 16
d_gene: -
v_gene: TRBV21-1
CDR3nt: TGTGCCAGCAGCCCTGGGCTAAGCTCCTATAATTCACCCCTCCACTTT
CDR3aa: CASSPGLSSYNSPLHF

j_gene: TRBJ1-1
abundance: -
len: 12
d_gene: -
v_gene: TRBV5-1
CDR3nt: TGCGCCAGCAGCGGAGGGGGGGAGGTAGCTTTCTTT
CDR3aa: CASSGGGEVAFF

j_gene: TRBJ2-3
abundance: -
len: 15
d_gene: -
v_gene: TRBV6-5
CDR3nt: TGTGCCAGCAGTTATGCCAAAGCTAGCACAGATACGCAGTATTTT
CDR3aa: CASSYAKASTDTQYF

j_gene: TRBJ2-2
abundance: -
len: 16
d_gene: TRBD2
v_gene: TRBV6-1
CDR3nt: TGTGCCAGCAGTGAACTAGCGGGAGGTGATACCGGGGAGCTGTTTTTT
CDR3aa: CASSELAGGDTGELFF

j_gene: TRBJ1-3
abundance: -
len: 16
d_gene: TRBD1
v_gene: TRBV9
CDR3nt: TGTGCCAGCAGCGTGGGACAGGGAAACACTGGAAACACCATATATTTT
CDR3aa: CASSVGQGNTGNTIYF

j_gene: TRBJ1-1
abundance: -
len: 17
d_gene: TRBD1
v_gene: TRBV5-1
CDR3nt: TGCGCCAGCAGCTTGCAGACAGGGGGCCTAATGAACACTGAAGCTTTCTTT
CDR3aa: CASSLQTGGLMNTEAFF

j_gene: TRBJ2-1
abundance: -
len: 15
d_gene: -
v_gene: TRBV6-5
CDR3nt: TGTGCCAGCAGTTACGAAGGGGCAGTTTACAATGAGCAGTTCTTC
CDR3aa: CASSYEGAVYNEQFF

j_gene: TRBJ2-7
abundance: -
len: 16
d_gene: -
v_gene: TRBV7-2
CDR3nt: TGTGCCAGCAGCTTAGAGTCTAGTGGTCGGGGCTACGAGCAGTACTTC
CDR3aa: CASSLESSGRGYEQYF

j_gene: TRBJ1-2
abundance: -
len: 15
d_gene: TRBD1
v_gene: TRBV24-1
CDR3nt: TGTGCCACCAGTGATCCAGGGACAGGCGAATATGGCTACACCTTC
CDR3aa: CATSDPGTGEYGYTF

j_gene: TRBJ2-1
abundance: few
len: 17
d_gene: TRBD2
v_gene: TRBV24-1
CDR3nt: TGTGCCACCAGTGCTCTGGTGGGGGCTAGCGGGTGGAGTTCGCAGTTCTTC
CDR3aa: CATSALVGASGWSSQFF

j_gene: TRBJ1-5
abundance: -
len: 18
d_gene: TRBD1
v_gene: TRBV23-1
CDR3nt: TGCGCCAGCAGTCAATTCCCCGGGACAGCTTATAGCAATCAGCCCCAGCATTTT
CDR3aa: CASSQFPGTAYSNQPQHF

j_gene: TRBJ2-3
abundance: -
len: 13
d_gene: -
v_gene: TRBV7-2
CDR3nt: TGTGCCAGCAGGAACCCGGGAACAGATACGCAGTATTTT
CDR3aa: CASRNPGTDTQYF

j_gene: TRBJ2-5
abundance: -
len: 13
d_gene: -
v_gene: TRBV6-6
CDR3nt: TGTGCCAGCACCCCAAACAGGGAAGAGACCCAGTACTTC
CDR3aa: CASTPNREETQYF

j_gene: TRBJ2-2
abundance: -
len: 14
d_gene: -
v_gene: TRBV10-3
CDR3nt: TGTGCCATCAGTGGGGGCGCCGGGACCGGGGAGCTGTTTTTT
CDR3aa: CAISGGAGTGELFF

j_gene: TRBJ2-7
abundance: -
len: 18
d_gene: TRBD2
v_gene: TRBV29-1
CDR3nt: TGCAGCGTTTATAAGGGGCTAAGCCCGGGGACTAGAGCCTACGAGCAGTACTTC
CDR3aa: CSVYKGLSPGTRAYEQYF

j_gene: TRBJ2-5
abundance: -
len: 11
d_gene: -
v_gene: TRBV29-1
CDR3nt: TGCAGCGTTGCGTCAGGGGAGACCCAGTACTTC
CDR3aa: CSVASGETQYF

j_gene: TRBJ2-1
abundance: -
len: 16
d_gene: TRBD2
v_gene: TRBV5-1
CDR3nt: TGCGCCAGCAGCTTGGCGGGACTAGCCGTCGGCAATGAGCAGTTCTTC
CDR3aa: CASSLAGLAVGNEQFF

j_gene: TRBJ2-2
abundance: -
len: 16
d_gene: TRBD1
v_gene: TRBV11-2
CDR3nt: TGTGCCAGCAGCTTACGTACAGGGGGGCGGACCGGGGAGCTGTTTTTT
CDR3aa: CASSLRTGGRTGELFF

j_gene: TRBJ2-2
abundance: -
len: 14
d_gene: -
v_gene: TRBV1
CDR3nt: TGCACCAGCAGCGAAACTAGCTGGACCGGGGAGCTGTTTTTT
CDR3aa: CTSSETSWTGELFF

j_gene: TRBJ1-2
abundance: -
len: 13
d_gene: TRBD1
v_gene: TRBV2
CDR3nt: TGTGCCAGCAGTACAGGGGTTAACTATGGCTACACCTTC
CDR3aa: CASSTGVNYGYTF

j_gene: TRBJ2-2
abundance: -
len: 13
d_gene: -
v_gene: TRBV24-1
CDR3nt: TGTGCCACCCGGAAGACTGCCACCGGGGAGCTGTTTTTT
CDR3aa: CATRKTATGELFF

j_gene: TRBJ2-1
abundance: -
len: 15
d_gene: -
v_gene: TRBV7-2
CDR3nt: TGTGCCAGCAGCCGGACTGTCAGCTCCTACAATGAGCAGTTCTTC
CDR3aa: CASSRTVSSYNEQFF

j_gene: TRBJ2-5
abundance: -
len: 16
d_gene: TRBD2
v_gene: TRBV9
CDR3nt: TGTGCCAGCAGCGTACTCCCTAGCGGGACCCAGGAGACCCAGTACTTC
CDR3aa: CASSVLPSGTQETQYF

j_gene: TRBJ2-5
abundance: -
len: 15
d_gene: TRBD2
v_gene: TRBV5-1
CDR3nt: TGCGCCAGCAGCTTCCTTAGCGGGACCCAAGAGACCCAGTACTTC
CDR3aa: CASSFLSGTQETQYF

j_gene: TRBJ2-7
abundance: -
len: 13
d_gene: TRBD2
v_gene: TRBV19
CDR3nt: TGTGCCAGTAGTAAGCGGGAGGTCGGCGAGCAGTACTTC
CDR3aa: CASSKREVGEQYF